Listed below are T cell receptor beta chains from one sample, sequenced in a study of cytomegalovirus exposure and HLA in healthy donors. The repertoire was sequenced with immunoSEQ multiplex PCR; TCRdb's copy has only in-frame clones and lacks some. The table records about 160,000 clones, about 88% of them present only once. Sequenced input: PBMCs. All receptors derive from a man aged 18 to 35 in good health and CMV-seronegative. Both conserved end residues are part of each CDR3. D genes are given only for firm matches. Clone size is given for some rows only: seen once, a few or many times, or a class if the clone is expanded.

CDR3nt: TGTGCCAGCAGTTACACGGGACTAGCGGGAGGGCCCTACAATGAGCAGTTCTTC
CDR3aa: CASSYTGLAGGPYNEQFF
v_gene: TRBV28
abundance: .
d_gene: TRBD2
j_gene: TRBJ2-1

CDR3nt: TGTGCCAGTAGTATTGGCAGGACTAACTATGGCTACACCTTC
CDR3aa: CASSIGRTNYGYTF
v_gene: TRBV19
abundance: .
d_gene: .
j_gene: TRBJ1-2

CDR3nt: TGTGCCAGCAGTGATAGTGGGACAGGCGGCTACACCTTC
CDR3aa: CASSDSGTGGYTF
v_gene: TRBV2
abundance: few
d_gene: TRBD1
j_gene: TRBJ1-2

CDR3nt: TGTGCCAGCAGCCTCGGACTAGCGGGCAGGGGAGAGACCCAGTACTTC
CDR3aa: CASSLGLAGRGETQYF
v_gene: TRBV6-6
abundance: .
d_gene: TRBD2
j_gene: TRBJ2-5

CDR3nt: TGCGCCAGCAGCCAGCAGACTAGCGGGGACTACAATGAGCAGTTCTTC
CDR3aa: CASSQQTSGDYNEQFF
v_gene: TRBV4-1
abundance: .
d_gene: TRBD2
j_gene: TRBJ2-1

CDR3nt: TGCGCCAGCAGCCGGCAAGACAGGGGGTGGGCCAATGAGCAGTTCTTC
CDR3aa: CASSRQDRGWANEQFF
v_gene: TRBV4-3
abundance: .
d_gene: TRBD1
j_gene: TRBJ2-1

CDR3nt: TGCGCCAGCAGCTTGGGGGCAGTGGCCAAAAACATTCAGTACTTC
CDR3aa: CASSLGAVAKNIQYF
v_gene: TRBV5-1
abundance: .
d_gene: .
j_gene: TRBJ2-4

CDR3nt: TGCGCCAGCAGCCAATCGAGCGGGGGGGCCTACAATGAGCAGTTCTTC
CDR3aa: CASSQSSGGAYNEQFF
v_gene: TRBV4-1
abundance: .
d_gene: TRBD2
j_gene: TRBJ2-1

CDR3nt: TGTGCCAGCACCGCCATGCGGGGGATCAACACCGGGGAGCTGTTTTTT
CDR3aa: CASTAMRGINTGELFF
v_gene: TRBV7-9
abundance: .
d_gene: TRBD2
j_gene: TRBJ2-2

CDR3nt: TGTGCCAGCAGCGCAGGGGGCACTGAAGCTTTCTTT
CDR3aa: CASSAGGTEAFF
v_gene: TRBV27
abundance: .
d_gene: TRBD1
j_gene: TRBJ1-1

CDR3nt: TGTGCCTGGAGGACCCAGCGGGGGGGCCTCGGGGAGCTGTTTTTT
CDR3aa: CAWRTQRGGLGELFF
v_gene: TRBV30
abundance: .
d_gene: TRBD2
j_gene: TRBJ2-2

CDR3nt: TGTGCCAGCAGCTTTACCGGGACAGAGGGGGAGACCCAGTACTTC
CDR3aa: CASSFTGTEGETQYF
v_gene: TRBV7-9
abundance: .
d_gene: TRBD1
j_gene: TRBJ2-5

CDR3nt: TGTGCCAGCAGTGCGGGAGGTGGAACGCAGTATTTT
CDR3aa: CASSAGGGTQYF
v_gene: TRBV27
abundance: .
d_gene: TRBD2
j_gene: TRBJ2-3